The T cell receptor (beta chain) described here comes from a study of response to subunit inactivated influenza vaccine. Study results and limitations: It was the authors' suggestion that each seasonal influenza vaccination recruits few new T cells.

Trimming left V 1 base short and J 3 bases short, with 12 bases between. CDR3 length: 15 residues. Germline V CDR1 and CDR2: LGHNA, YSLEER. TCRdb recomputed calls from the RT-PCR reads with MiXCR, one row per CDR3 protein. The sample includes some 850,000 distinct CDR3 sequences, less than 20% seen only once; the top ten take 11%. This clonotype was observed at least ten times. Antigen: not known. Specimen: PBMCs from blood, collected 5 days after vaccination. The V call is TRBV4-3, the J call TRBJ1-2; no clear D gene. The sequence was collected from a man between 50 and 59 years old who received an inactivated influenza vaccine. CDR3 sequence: CASSQVGGIHYGYTF. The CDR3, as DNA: TGCGCCAGCAGCCAAGTTGGAGGGATTCACTATGGCTACACCTTC.